The 13 T cell receptor beta chains reported below all come from one sample, sequenced in a study of blood T cell repertoires in COVID-19 (TCRdb year 2020). The protocol used for the library was the immunoSEQ multiplex PCR assay. In TCRdb, the immuneACCESS table is reduced to in-frame sequences with V and J assigned. These tables do not hold every clone; where another copy was compared, an unresolved V gene accounts for under half, and the others remain unexplained. The sample table shows over 200,000 clones, and roughly 90% are seen once. The top ten clonotypes cover roughly 15% of the sample. The sample taken for sequencing was PBMCs or T cells enriched from blood (not recorded which). These receptors came from a young man who had been exposed to COVID-19.

The chain combines TRBV11-1 with TRBJ2-7, with D perhaps TRBD1 (5 bases). Germline assignment: CDR1 SGHAT and CDR2 FQDESV (reference sequence). V dropped 7 bases and J dropped 1 base, with 8 bases sitting between them. The CDR3 extends over 12 amino acids. CDR3 sequence reads: CASKGRSYEQYF. CDR3 DNA sequence: TGTGCCAGCAAGGGGCGTTCCTACGAGCAGTACTTC.

V gene TRBV19 combines with J gene TRBJ2-7; D might be TRBD1 (5 bases). The CDR3 loop spans 14 amino acids. V dropped 0 bases and J dropped 2 bases, with 8 bases sitting between them. Germline lookup yields CDR1 LNHDA and CDR2 SQIVND (reference sequence). The chain's CDR3 is CASSIESGPYEQYF. The CDR3 DNA is TGTGCCAGTAGTATAGAGTCAGGGCCCTACGAGCAGTACTTC.

The chain carries TRBV30 and TRBJ2-5, with D tentatively TRBD2 (5 bases). Between the trimmed V and J ends, which lost 4 bases and 3 bases, there was a span of 9 bases. The CDR3 extends over 12 amino acids. CDR1 and CDR2 from the germline V gene are GTSNPN and SVGIG (reference sequence). The CDR3 loop reads CAWTTIKETQYF. CDR3 nucleotide sequence: TGTGCCTGGACGACTATTAAAGAGACCCAGTACTTC.

DNA of the CDR3: TGTGCCAGCAGCGATGGACAGGTGGGAAGTGGCTACACCTTC. This translates into CASSDGQVGSGYTF. This rearrangement joins TRBV2 to TRBJ1-2; 7 bases match TRBD1. CDR1 and CDR2 from the germline V gene are SNHLY and FYNNEI. The V segment lost 6 bases and the J segment 7 bases; nucleotides outside the gene matches: 11. This CDR3 spans 14 amino acids.

This clone has only a few counts. As DNA, the CDR3 is TGTGCCAGCAGCACGACAGGCAACACCGGGGAGCTGTTTTTT. Translation: CASSTTGNTGELFF. The chain couples TRBV27 to TRBJ2-2; D may be TRBD1 (6 bases). CDR1 and CDR2 (germline): MNHEY, SMNVEV (reference sequence). V lost 6 bases and J lost 2, with 10 bases in between. The CDR3 consists of 14 residues.

The chain employs TRBV11-3 and TRBJ2-7, with TRBD1 matching 8 bases. Germline CDR1 and CDR2: SGHNT and YENEEA. This CDR3 is built from 14 residues. V trimming: 5 bases; J trimming: 5 bases; junction bases outside the gene matches: 8. CDR3 DNA sequence: TGTGCCAGCAGCCACCGGACAGGGCGGCACGAGCAGTACTTC. This encodes CASSHRTGRHEQYF.

CDR3: CASSQSEGFGHSPLHF. The CDR3 DNA reads TGCGCCAGCAGTCAATCTGAGGGCTTTGGACATTCACCCCTCCACTTT. V usage is TRBV23-1 and J usage is TRBJ1-6; D uncertain. TRBV23-1 is identified as an open reading frame with a role that is uncertain. The CDR3 covers 16 residues. V dropped 0 bases and J dropped 8 bases, with 14 bases sitting between them.

This clone occurred a few times. V usage is TRBV5-1 and J usage is TRBJ2-3; no firm D call. This CDR3 comprises 15 residues. The germline V gene has CDR1 SGHRS and CDR2 YFSETQ. V was cut by 5 bases and J by 0 bases, with 13 bases left in between. CDR3 DNA sequence: TGCGCCAGCAGTATAGACTCCTCTAGCACAGATACGCAGTATTTT. Protein: CASSIDSSSTDTQYF.

The J gene is TRBJ1-1, the V gene TRBV5-1; 7 bases agree with TRBD1. J gave up 1 base and V 0 bases, and 3 bases lay outside the gene matches. The CDR3 extends over 15 amino acids. The germline V gene encodes CDR1 SGHRS and CDR2 YFSETQ. The CDR3, as DNA: TGCGCCAGCAGCTTGGAACAGGGGAGGAACACTGAAGCTTTCTTT. Protein product: CASSLEQGRNTEAFF. Together with reference TRBV5-1 and TRBJ1-1, the CDR3 gives the full variable domain: KAGVTQTPRYLIKTRGQQVTLSCSPISGHRSVSWYQQTPGQGLQFLFEYFSETQRNKGNFPGRFSGRQFSNSRSEMNVSTLELGDSALYLCASSLEQGRNTEAFFGQGTRLTVV.

This clone was observed once. The rearrangement joins TRBV7-2 to TRBJ1-2, with D possibly TRBD1 on 5 matching bases. The CDR3 contains 13 residues. Trimming removed 1 base at V and 5 bases at J, with 8 bases between. The germline V gene encodes CDR1 SGHTA and CDR2 FQGNSA. The CDR3 loop reads CASSLVTAYGYTF. The DNA for the CDR3 is TGTGCCAGCAGCTTAGTGACAGCTTATGGCTACACCTTC.

The chain employs TRBV20-1 and TRBJ1-1; D is undetermined. Germline-derived CDR1 and CDR2 are DFQATT and SNEGSKA (reference sequence). The CDR3 is made up of 11 amino acids. Trimming took off 5 bases at V and 4 bases at J, with 8 bases between the two ends. CDR3 nucleotides: TGCAGTGCTTACTGGAGCACTGAAGCTTTCTTT. This sequence encodes CSAYWSTEAFF.

The chain joins TRBV7-9 to TRBJ1-3; D gene ambiguous. This CDR3 spans 18 amino acids. V lost 0 bases to trimming and J lost 0 bases, with 15 bases between them. CDR1 SEHNR and CDR2 FQNEAQ come from the germline V gene (reference sequence). Here the CDR3 reads CASSLAAAGVGSGNTIYF. The CDR3 DNA sequence: TGTGCCAGCAGCTTAGCAGCCGCCGGGGTCGGCTCTGGAAACACCATATATTTT.

The V and J genes are TRBV7-3 and TRBJ2-1; 8 bases fit TRBD2. The V gene's germline CDR1 is SGHTA and CDR2 FQGTGA. The CDR3 loop spans 16 amino acids. V lost 5 bases, J lost 1 base, and 7 bases stayed unmatched. CDR3 in DNA: TGTGCCAGCAGCCCCATCGGGGGGGTTTCCTACAATGAGCAGTTCTTC. As protein: CASSPIGGVSYNEQFF.